The entry that follows covers one TCR beta chain sequence. The antigen it recognizes is unknown. The germline gene is not matched at one end of the junction; a read error may be the cause. The sample belongs to a study of T cells after yellow fever vaccination (dated by TCRdb to about 2019). As for the study more broadly: The SMART-Seq v4 Ultra Low Input RNA kit was used to prepare libraries from fractions with low cell numbers. To track T-cell clones before and after primary and booster YFV17D yellow fever vaccination, bulk TCR alpha and beta repertoires were sequenced longitudinally. Bulk PBMC replicates and cell subsets were isolated from blood drawn at multiple timepoints before and after both primary and secondary immunization. The cohort comprised two healthy male donors, one aged 18 to 30 and one aged 30 to 39 years.

TCR cDNA was synthesized by 5'RACE template switching, which introduced a universal primer site and unique molecular identifiers. Priming of cDNA synthesis was performed from both the TCR alpha and TCR beta constant segments. Library amplification involved two PCR steps, and the second step added sample barcodes and sequencing adapters. Libraries were sequenced on Illumina HiSeq 2500 (2x100 bp) or NovaSeq (2x150 bp). In the paper's pipeline: Reads were demultiplexed and collapsed into UMI consensus sequences with MIGEC, and V(D)J alignment was performed with MiXCR. Vaccine-responding clonotypes were identified with edgeR using replicate PBMC samples, with FDR below 0.01 and a log2 fold change above 5 up to day 15 being required. CD4 or CD8 identity was assigned to each bulk clonotype according to whether the clonotype was present at higher abundance in the sequenced CD4 repertoire or the sequenced CD8 repertoire. Using fastp trimming at Q25 and MiXCR clonotype assembly, TCRdb reanalyzed the public sequencing data and kept in-frame beta chains. One record per CDR3 amino acid sequence lists the most common genes and DNA. Clone size and V and J calls follow TCRdb, not the original study. The sample profile shows over 110,000 distinct CDR3 sequences; about 7.7% of them were found once. The top ten clones comprise under 0.95% of the sample.

What the treatment or condition label conveys for this sample: live attenuated yellow fever vaccine strain. PBMCs were isolated from peripheral blood using a standard Ficoll-Paque protocol. Dynabeads CD4 and CD8 positive selection kits were used to isolate CD4 and CD8 T-cell fractions. TriZol was used to extract RNA from bulk PBMCs, from CD4 and CD8 fractions, and from dextramer-positive and dextramer-negative fractions. From the germline V gene (reference sequence), CDR1 is DFQATT and CDR2 is SNEGSKA. Including the terminal cysteine and phenylalanine, the CDR3 comprises 16 residues. The kept DNA is CDR3 alone, 48 bases in frame from the first base. Results the study describes overall, beyond this receptor: A small fraction of clonotypes showed up in both the CD4 and CD8 compartments, probably as a result of convergent recombination. Compared with the primary T-cell response, the secondary T-cell response was weaker but faster, peaking on day 5 rather than day 15. The study included only two donors, which limits how far the findings can be generalized. Computational filtering was required because FACS-sorted repertoires could contain abundant contaminating clonotypes from the bulk population. Most clones expanded after primary vaccination were re-detected after the booster (almost 97% of CD4 and about nine tenths of CD8), suggesting broad memory maintenance.

The source was CD4+ T cells sorted from PBMCs, collected 5 days after the yellow fever booster vaccination. The chain links TRBV20-1 with TRBJ2-3, with the D gene possibly TRBD1 or TRBD2, each one fitting 5 bases. The receptor's source is a man aged 30 to 45 who received the YFV17D yellow fever vaccine. The CDR3 is CCARGVPGLGTDTQYF. The DNA sequence follows: TGCTGTGCTAGAGGGGTGCCGGGTTTAGGCACAGATACGCAGTATTTT.